This TCR beta chain was documented in a study of T cells in localized non-small cell lung cancer. Overall study results and limits: Heterogeneity remains possible, as sequencing covered one tumor region only.

The table came from immunoSEQ multiplex PCR; TCRdb's copy has only in-frame clones and leaves some out. The repertoire holds about 33,000 clones, with just under 80% as singletons. Points on this clone: Its antigen remains unknown.

The V end lost 2 bases, the J end lost 0 bases, and 14 bases lay between the germline ends. Germline CDR1 reads MDHEN; CDR2 reads SYDVKM. CDR3 length equals 16 residues. The source was peripheral blood, collected before any cancer treatment. The genes are TRBV28 and TRBJ2-7; weak D call: TRBD2 (5 bases). The clonotype comes from a male donor older than 55 with stage III squamous cell lung carcinoma. CDR3 sequence reads: CASSLGVVALSYEQYF. The CDR3 DNA reads TGTGCCAGCAGTTTAGGGGTAGTAGCGCTCTCCTACGAGCAGTACTTC. Filled out from reference TRBV28 and TRBJ2-7, the complete variable domain reads DVKVTQSSRYLVKRTGEKVFLECVQDMDHENMFWYRQDPGLGLRLIYFSYDVKMKEKGDIPEGYSVSREKKERFSLILESASTNQTSMYLCASSLGVVALSYEQYFGPGTRLTVT.